This record covers a single T cell receptor beta chain. This record belongs to a study of cytomegalovirus exposure and HLA in healthy donors. Trimming cost V 3 bases and J 6 bases, with 9 bases left between them. The CDR3 length is 13 residues. Germline values: CDR1 SGHTA, CDR2 FQGNSA. Data came from immunoSEQ multiplex PCR; TCRdb stores just in-frame clones and leaves some out. This table has 80,000 to 95,000 clones, 95% to 97% appearing once. Material: PBMCs. The receptor was isolated from a woman aged 18-29 years in good health and CMV-seronegative. V gene TRBV7-2 combines with J gene TRBJ2-1; tentatively, D is TRBD2 (5 bases). The CDR3 protein is CASSFPGINEQFF. The CDR3 DNA is TGTGCCAGCAGCTTCCCGGGGATCAATGAGCAGTTCTTC. The entire variable domain, with the rest obtained from reference TRBV7-2 and TRBJ2-1, is as follows: GAGVSQSPSNKVTEKGKDVELRCDPISGHTALYWYRQSLGQGLEFLIYFQGNSAPDKSGLPSDRFSAERTGGSVSTLTIQRTQQEDSAVYLCASSFPGINEQFFGPGTRLTVL.